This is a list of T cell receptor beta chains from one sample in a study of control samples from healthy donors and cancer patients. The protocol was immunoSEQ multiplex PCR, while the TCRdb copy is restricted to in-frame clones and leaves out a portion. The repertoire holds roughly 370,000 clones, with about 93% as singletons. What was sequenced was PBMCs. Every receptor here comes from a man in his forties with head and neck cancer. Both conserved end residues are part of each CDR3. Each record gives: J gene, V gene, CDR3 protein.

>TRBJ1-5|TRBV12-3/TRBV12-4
CASSLEFNQPQHF
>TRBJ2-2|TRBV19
CASSILGSGTGELFF
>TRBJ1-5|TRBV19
CASNPPGGGGNQPQHF
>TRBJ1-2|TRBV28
CASKVGEWGDGYTF
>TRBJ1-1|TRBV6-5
CASRQTNTEAFF
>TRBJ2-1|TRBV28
CASSDFVIAGARWNEQFF
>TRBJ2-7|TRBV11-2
CASRLTGGTVIYEQYF
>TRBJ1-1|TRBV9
CASSTRGQGNTEAFF
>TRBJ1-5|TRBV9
CASSVSAGENQPQHF
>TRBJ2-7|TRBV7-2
CASSFSAYEQYF
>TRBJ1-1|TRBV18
CASSPPLLQENTEAFF
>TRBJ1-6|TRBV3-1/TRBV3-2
CASSFGNNSPLHF
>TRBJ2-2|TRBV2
CASSEQGGADTGELFF
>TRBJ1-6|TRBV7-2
CASSPWTGDHSPLHF
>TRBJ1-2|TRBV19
CASSSEEPGYGYTF
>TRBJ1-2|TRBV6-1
CASSEGLNGYTF
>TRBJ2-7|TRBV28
CASTYKNRGPSSYEQYF
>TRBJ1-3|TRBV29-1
CSVVAQLSGNTIYF
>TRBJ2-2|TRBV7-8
CASSLEPGYSGELFF
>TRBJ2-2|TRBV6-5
CATGNTGELFF
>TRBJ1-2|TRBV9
CASSEGTGGIYGYTF
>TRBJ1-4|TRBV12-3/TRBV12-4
CASSQSSNEKLFF
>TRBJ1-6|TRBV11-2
CASSASGRNSPLHF
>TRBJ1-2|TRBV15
CATSQRRGGYTF
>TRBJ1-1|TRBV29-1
CSVIRGVNTEAFF
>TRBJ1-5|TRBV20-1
CSASSYNRGRQPQHF
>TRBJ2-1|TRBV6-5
CASSQSGRLYNEQFF
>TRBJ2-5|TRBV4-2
CASSQAGPGRETQYF
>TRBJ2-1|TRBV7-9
CASSLGTGNEQFF
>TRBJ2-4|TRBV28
CASQGLAKNIQYF
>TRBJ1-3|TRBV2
CASSEGTTSGNTIYF
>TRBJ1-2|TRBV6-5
CASRDEVYYTF
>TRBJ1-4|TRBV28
CASSLAREGGEKLFF
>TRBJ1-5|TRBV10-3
CAISGVSVAQPQHF
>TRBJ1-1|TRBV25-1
CASSESRMGTTEAFF
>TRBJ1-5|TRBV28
CASRATWGDQPQHF
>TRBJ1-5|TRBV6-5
CASSLGQGRGQPQHF
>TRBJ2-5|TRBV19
CASSINVKVTETQYF
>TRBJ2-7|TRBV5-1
CASSLGTSGETYEQYF
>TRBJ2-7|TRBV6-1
CASSGLGLAASYEQYF
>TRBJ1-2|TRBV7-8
CASSLAYRGGYTF
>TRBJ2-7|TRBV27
CASSRPPSYEQYF
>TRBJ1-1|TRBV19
CASSPLGQALSTEAFF
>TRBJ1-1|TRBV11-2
CASSLGGGPNTEAFF
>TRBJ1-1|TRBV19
CASSISSSNTEAFF
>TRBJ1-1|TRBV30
CAWGQRQGTEAFF
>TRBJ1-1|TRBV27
CASSSGRKNTEAFF
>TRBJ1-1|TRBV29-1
CSVDRGGNTEAFF
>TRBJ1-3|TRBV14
CASSQGFGNTIYF
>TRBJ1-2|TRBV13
CASRRPTGGYTF
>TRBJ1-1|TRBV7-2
CASSLRSTGVVTEAFF
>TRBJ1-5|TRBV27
CASRAGYNQPQHF
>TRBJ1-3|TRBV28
CASSLVGGGLAGNTIYF
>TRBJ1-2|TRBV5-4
CASSLVSSVGGYTF
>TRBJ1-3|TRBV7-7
CASSLSGKGNTIYF
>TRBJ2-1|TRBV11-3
CASSSGGAGVNEQFF
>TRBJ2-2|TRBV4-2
CASSQVVSGRWGTGELFF
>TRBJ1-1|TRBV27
CASSAGTGFEAFF
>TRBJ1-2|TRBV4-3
CASSQGTENGYTF
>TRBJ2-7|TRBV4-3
CASSQDFSAQLPYEQYF